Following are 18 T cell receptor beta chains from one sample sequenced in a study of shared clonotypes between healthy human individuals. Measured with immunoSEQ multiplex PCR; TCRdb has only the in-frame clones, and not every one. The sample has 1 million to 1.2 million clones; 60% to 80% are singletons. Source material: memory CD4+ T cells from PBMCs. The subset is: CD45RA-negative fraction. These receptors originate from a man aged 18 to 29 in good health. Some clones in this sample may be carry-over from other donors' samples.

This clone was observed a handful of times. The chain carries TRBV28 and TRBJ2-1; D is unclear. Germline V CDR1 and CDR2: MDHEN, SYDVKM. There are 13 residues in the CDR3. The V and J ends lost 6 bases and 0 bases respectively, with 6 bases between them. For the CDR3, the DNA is TGTGCCAGCAGAGGCAGCTCCTACAATGAGCAGTTCTTC. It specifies CASRGSSYNEQFF.

The CDR3 DNA reads TGTGCCAGCAGCCTCGGGACAACTACAGATACGCAGTATTTT. As protein: CASSLGTTTDTQYF. V is TRBV7-3 and J is TRBJ2-3, with D possibly being TRBD1 (6 bases). Germline CDR1 is SGHTA and CDR2 is FQGTGA. V dropped 5 bases and J dropped 3 bases, with 12 bases sitting between them. The CDR3 loop spans 14 amino acids.

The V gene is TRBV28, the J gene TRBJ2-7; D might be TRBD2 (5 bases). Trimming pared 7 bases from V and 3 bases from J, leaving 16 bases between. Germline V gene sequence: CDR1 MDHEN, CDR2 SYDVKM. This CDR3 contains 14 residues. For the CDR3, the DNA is TGTGCCAGCACCGAGGCACTAGGAGTCTACGAGCAGTACTTC. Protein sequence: CASTEALGVYEQYF.

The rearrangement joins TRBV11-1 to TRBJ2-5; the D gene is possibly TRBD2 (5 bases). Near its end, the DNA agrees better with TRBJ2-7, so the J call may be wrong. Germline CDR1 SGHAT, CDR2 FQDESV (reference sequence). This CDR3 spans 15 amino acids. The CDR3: CASSLSEGRFSEQYF. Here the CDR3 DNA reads TGTGCCAGCAGCTTAAGTGAGGGCCGGTTCTCCGAGCAGTACTTC.

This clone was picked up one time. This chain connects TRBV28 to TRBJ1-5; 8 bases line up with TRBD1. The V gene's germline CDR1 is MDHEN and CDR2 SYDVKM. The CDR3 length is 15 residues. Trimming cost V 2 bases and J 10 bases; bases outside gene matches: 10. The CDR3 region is CASSLIGTGGKPQHF. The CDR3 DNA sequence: TGTGCCAGCAGTTTAATCGGGACAGGAGGAAAACCCCAGCATTTT.

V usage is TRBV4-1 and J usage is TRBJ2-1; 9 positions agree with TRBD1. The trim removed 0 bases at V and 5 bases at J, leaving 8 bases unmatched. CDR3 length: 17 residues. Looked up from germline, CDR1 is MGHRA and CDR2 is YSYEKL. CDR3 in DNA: TGCGCCAGCAGCCAAGATGGCGGGACAGGGTACCACAATGAGCAGTTCTTC. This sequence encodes CASSQDGGTGYHNEQFF.

Written as DNA, the CDR3 is TGCGCCAGCAGCTTGGATCCCCAGCCCTACGAGCAGTACTTC. It specifies CASSLDPQPYEQYF. This chain joins TRBV5-1 and TRBJ2-7; D is unclear. V lost 0 bases and J lost 2, with 9 bases in between. Germline CDR1 and CDR2: SGHRS and YFSETQ. This CDR3 is built from 14 residues.

CDR3 in amino acids: CASSRVGTGDMRIYEQYF. CDR3 in DNA: TGTGCCAGCAGCCGGGTGGGGACAGGGGACATGCGAATTTACGAGCAGTACTTC. V usage is TRBV27 and J usage is TRBJ2-7; 10 bases fit TRBD1. The V gene's germline CDR1 is MNHEY and CDR2 SMNVEV (reference sequence). The CDR3 spans 18 residues. V lost 6 bases and J lost 4; bases outside the gene matches: 18.

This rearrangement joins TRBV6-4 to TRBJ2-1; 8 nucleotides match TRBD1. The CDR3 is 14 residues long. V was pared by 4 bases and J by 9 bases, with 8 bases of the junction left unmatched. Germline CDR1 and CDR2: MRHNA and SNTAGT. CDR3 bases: TGTGCCAGCAGTGGGCCAGGGGGCTTCGGTGAGCAGTTCTTC. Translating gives CASSGPGGFGEQFF.

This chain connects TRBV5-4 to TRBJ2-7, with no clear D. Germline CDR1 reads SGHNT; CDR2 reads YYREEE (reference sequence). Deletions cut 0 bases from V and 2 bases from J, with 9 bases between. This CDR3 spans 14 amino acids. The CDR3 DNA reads TGTGCCAGCAGCTTGGCCTTGGCTCCCTACGAGCAGTACTTC. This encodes CASSLALAPYEQYF.

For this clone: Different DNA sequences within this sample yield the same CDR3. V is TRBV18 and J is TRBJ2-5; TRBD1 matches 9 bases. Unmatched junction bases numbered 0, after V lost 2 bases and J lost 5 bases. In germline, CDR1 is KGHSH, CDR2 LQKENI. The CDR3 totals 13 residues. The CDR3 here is CASSPGQGETQYF. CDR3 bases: TGTGCCAGCTCACCAGGACAGGGGGAGACCCAGTACTTC.

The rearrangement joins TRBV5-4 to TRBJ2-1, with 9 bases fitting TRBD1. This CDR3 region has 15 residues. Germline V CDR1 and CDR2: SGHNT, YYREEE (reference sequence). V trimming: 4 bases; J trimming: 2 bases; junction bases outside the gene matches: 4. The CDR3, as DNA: TGTGCCAGCAGCGGGGGACAGGGAACCTACAATGAGCAGTTCTTC. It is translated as CASSGGQGTYNEQFF.

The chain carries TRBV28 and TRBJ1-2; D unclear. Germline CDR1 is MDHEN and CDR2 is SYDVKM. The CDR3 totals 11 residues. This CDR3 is CATEGYSGYTF. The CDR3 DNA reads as TGTGCGACGGAGGGTTATTCTGGCTACACCTTC.

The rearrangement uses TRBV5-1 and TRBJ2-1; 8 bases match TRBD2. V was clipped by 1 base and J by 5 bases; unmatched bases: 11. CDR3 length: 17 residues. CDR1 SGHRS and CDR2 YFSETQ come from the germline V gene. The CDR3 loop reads CASSLHPSLAVDNEQFF. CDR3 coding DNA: TGCGCCAGCAGCTTGCATCCTTCACTAGCGGTTGACAATGAGCAGTTCTTC.

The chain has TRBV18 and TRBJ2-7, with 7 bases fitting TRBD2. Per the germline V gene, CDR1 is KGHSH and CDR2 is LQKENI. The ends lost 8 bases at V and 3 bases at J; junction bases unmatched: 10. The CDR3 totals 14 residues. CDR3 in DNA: TGTGCCAGCAAACCCACCGGGACTAACTACGAGCAGTACTTC. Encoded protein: CASKPTGTNYEQYF.

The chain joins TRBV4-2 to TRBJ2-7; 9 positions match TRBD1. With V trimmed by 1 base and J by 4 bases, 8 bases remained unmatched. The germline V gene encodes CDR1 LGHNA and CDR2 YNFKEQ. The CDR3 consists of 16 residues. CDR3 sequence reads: CASSQGLRDRVYEQYF. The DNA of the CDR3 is TGTGCCAGCAGCCAAGGGCTCCGGGACAGGGTGTACGAGCAGTACTTC.

DNA of the CDR3: TGTGCCAGCAGCGTGTCGGCTAGCGGGAGCAATGAGCAGTTCTTC. Translating gives CASSVSASGSNEQFF. The chain has TRBV7-2 and TRBJ2-1; 10 bases agree with TRBD2. Germline-derived CDR1 and CDR2 are SGHTA and FQGNSA. The CDR3 has 15 residues. The junction had 7 bases not matched to a gene; V was cut back by 5 bases and J by 6 bases.

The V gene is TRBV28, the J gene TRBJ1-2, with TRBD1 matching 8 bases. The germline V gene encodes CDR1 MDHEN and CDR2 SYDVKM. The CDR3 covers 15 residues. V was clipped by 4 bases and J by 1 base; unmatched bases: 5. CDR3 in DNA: TGTGCCAGCAGTTCTTTAACAGGGGGTAACTATGGCTACACCTTC. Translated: CASSSLTGGNYGYTF.